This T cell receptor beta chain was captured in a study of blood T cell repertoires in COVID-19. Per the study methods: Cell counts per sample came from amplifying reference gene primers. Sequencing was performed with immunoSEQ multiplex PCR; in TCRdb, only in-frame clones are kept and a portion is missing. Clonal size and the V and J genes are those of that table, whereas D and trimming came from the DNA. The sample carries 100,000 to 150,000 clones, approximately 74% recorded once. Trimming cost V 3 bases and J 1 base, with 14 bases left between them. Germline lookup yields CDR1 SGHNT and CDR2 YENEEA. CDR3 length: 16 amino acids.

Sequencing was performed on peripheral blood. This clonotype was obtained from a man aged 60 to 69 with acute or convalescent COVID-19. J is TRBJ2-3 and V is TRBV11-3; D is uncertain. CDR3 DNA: TGTGCCAGCAGCTTCGGTCACTCGCGGCGCACAGATACGCAGTATTTT. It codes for CASSFGHSRRTDTQYF. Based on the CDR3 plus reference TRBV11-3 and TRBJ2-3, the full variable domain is EAGVVQSPRYKIIEKKQPVAFWCNPISGHNTLYWYLQNLGQGPELLIRYENEEAVDDSQLPKDRFSAERLKGVDSTLKIQPAELGDSAVYLCASSFGHSRRTDTQYFGPGTRLTVL.